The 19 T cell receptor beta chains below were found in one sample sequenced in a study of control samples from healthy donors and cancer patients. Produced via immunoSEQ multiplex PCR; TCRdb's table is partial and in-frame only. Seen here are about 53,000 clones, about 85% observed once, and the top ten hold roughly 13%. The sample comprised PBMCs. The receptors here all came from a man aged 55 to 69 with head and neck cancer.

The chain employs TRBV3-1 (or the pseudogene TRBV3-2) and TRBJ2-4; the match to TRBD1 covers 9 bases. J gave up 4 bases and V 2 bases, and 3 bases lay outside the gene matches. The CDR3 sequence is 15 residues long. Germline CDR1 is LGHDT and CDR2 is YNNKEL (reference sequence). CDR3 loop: CASSQRGTGKNIQYF. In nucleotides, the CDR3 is TGTGCCAGCAGCCAAAGAGGGACAGGGAAAAACATTCAGTACTTC.

CDR3 protein: CASSFGFLAGPYEQYF. The CDR3 nucleotides are TGCGCCAGCAGCTTTGGGTTCCTAGCGGGACCCTACGAGCAGTACTTC. V gene TRBV5-1 combines with J gene TRBJ2-7; 9 bases align to TRBD2. Trimming removed 2 bases from V and 2 bases from J; junction bases left unmatched: 8. Germline-derived CDR1 and CDR2 are SGHRS and YFSETQ. The length of the CDR3 is 16 residues.

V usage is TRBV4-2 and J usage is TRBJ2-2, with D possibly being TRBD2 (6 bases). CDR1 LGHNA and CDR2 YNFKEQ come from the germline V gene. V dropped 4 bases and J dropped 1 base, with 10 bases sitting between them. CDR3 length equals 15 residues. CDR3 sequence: CASSRGTLNTGELFF. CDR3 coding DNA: TGTGCCAGCAGCCGCGGGACTTTGAACACCGGGGAGCTGTTTTTT.

DNA of the CDR3: TGCGCCAGCAGCACCCCGGGACAGGACACCTACAATGAGCAGTTCTTC. This encodes CASSTPGQDTYNEQFF. V and J are TRBV5-1 and TRBJ2-1; 8 bases line up with TRBD1. This CDR3 spans 16 amino acids. V lost 4 bases, J lost 2 bases, and 8 bases stayed unmatched. The germline CDR1 and CDR2 sequences are SGHRS and YFSETQ.

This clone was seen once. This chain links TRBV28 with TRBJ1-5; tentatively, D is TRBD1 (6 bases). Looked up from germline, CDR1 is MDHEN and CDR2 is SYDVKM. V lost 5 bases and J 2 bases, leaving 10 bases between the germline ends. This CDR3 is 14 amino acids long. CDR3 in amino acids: CASSPRTGNQPQHF. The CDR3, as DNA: TGTGCCAGCAGTCCGCGGACAGGCAATCAGCCCCAGCATTTT.

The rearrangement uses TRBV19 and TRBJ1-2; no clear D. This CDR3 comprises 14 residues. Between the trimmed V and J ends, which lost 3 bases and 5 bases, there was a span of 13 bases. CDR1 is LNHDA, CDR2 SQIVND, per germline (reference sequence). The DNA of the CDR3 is TGTGCCAGTAGTATTTTCCCGACACCTTATGGCTACACCTTC. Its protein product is CASSIFPTPYGYTF. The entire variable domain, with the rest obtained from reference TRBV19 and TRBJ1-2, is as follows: DGGITQSPKYLFRKEGQNVTLSCEQNLNHDAMYWYRQDPGQGLRLIYYSQIVNDFQKGDIAEGYSVSREKKESFPLTVTSAQKNPTAFYLCASSIFPTPYGYTFGSGTRLTVV.

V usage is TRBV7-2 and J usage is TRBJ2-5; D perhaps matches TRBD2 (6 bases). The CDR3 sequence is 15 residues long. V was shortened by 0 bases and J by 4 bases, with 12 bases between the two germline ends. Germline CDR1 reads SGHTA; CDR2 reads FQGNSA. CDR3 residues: CASSLAPGGLETQYF. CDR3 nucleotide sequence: TGTGCCAGCAGCTTAGCGCCCGGGGGATTAGAGACCCAGTACTTC.

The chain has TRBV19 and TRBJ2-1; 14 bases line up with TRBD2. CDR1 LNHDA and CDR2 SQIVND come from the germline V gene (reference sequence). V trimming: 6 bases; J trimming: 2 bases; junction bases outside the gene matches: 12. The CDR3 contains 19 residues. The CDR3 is CASSSGTSGGMLPYNEQFF. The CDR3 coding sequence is TGTGCCAGTAGCTCCGGGACTAGCGGGGGAATGCTTCCCTACAATGAGCAGTTCTTC. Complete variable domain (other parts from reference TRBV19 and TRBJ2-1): DGGITQSPKYLFRKEGQNVTLSCEQNLNHDAMYWYRQDPGQGLRLIYYSQIVNDFQKGDIAEGYSVSREKKESFPLTVTSAQKNPTAFYLCASSSGTSGGMLPYNEQFFGPGTRLTVL.

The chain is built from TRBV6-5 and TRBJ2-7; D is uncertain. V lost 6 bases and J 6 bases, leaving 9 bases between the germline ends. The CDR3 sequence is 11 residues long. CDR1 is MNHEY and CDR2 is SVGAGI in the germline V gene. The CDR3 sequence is CASRVPLEQYF. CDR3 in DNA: TGTGCCAGCAGGGTCCCCCTCGAGCAGTACTTC.

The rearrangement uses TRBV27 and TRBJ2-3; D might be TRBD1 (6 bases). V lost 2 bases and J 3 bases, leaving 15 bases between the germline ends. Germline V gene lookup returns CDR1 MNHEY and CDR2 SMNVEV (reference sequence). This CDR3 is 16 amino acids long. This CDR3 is CASSLNNRAGTDTQYF. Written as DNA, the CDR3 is TGTGCCAGCAGTTTAAACAACAGGGCAGGGACAGATACGCAGTATTTT.

CDR3 protein: CATSRLKGSYEQYF. CDR3 sequence (DNA): TGTGCCACCAGCAGGTTGAAGGGTTCCTACGAGCAGTACTTC. The chain has TRBV15 and TRBJ2-7; no reliable D call. This CDR3 is 14 amino acids long. V lost 3 bases and J lost 1, with 10 bases in between. From germline, CDR1 is LNHNV and CDR2 YYDKDF (reference sequence).

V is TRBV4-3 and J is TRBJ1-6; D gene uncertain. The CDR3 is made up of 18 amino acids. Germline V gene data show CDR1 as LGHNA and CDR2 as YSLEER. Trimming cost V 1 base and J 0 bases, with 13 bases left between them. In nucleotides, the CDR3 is TGCGCCAGCAGCCAAGGTTATAGGGCCGTCTCCTATAATTCACCCCTCCACTTT. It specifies CASSQGYRAVSYNSPLHF.

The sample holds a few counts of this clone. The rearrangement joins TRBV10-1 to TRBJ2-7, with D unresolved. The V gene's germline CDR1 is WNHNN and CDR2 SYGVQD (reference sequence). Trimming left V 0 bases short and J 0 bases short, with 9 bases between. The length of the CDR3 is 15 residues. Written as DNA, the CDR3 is TGCGCCAGCAGTGAGTCGAGTAGTAGCTCCTACGAGCAGTACTTC. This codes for CASSESSSSSYEQYF.

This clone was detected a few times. The CDR3 region is CASSLSGGPNEQFF. The CDR3, as DNA: TGTGCCAGCAGTCTTAGCGGGGGTCCCAATGAGCAGTTCTTC. This rearrangement joins TRBV7-3 to TRBJ2-1, with 9 positions matching TRBD2. CDR1 is SGHTA, CDR2 FQGTGA, per germline. J was trimmed by 6 bases and V by 6 bases; bases with no gene match: 6. The CDR3 covers 14 residues.

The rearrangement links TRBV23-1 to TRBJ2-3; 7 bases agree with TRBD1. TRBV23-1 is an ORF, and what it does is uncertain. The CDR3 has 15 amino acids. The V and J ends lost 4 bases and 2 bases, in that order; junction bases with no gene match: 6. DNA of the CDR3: TGCGCCAGCAGTCTCTGTGACAGGGCCACAGATACGCAGTATTTT. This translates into CASSLCDRATDTQYF.

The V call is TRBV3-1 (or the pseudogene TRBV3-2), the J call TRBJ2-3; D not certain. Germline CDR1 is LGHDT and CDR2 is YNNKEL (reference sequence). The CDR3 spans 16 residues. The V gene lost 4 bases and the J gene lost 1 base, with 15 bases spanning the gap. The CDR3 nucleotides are TGTGCCAGCAGCCGAGGTTGGGCGTTCGGCACAGATACGCAGTATTTT. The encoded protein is CASSRGWAFGTDTQYF.

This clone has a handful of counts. The DNA of the CDR3 is TGCGCCAGCAGCTCCGCCGGGCCGCCGAACCCGGGACAGAGCTCCTACGAGCAGTACTTC. Translated, it gives CASSSAGPPNPGQSSYEQYF. The chain has TRBV5-1 and TRBJ2-7, with 7 bases matching TRBD1. Germline CDR1 reads SGHRS; CDR2 reads YFSETQ. CDR3 length equals 20 residues. The ends lost 3 bases at V and 0 bases at J; junction bases unmatched: 21. The whole variable domain, remainder taken from reference TRBV5-1 and TRBJ2-7, is KAGVTQTPRYLIKTRGQQVTLSCSPISGHRSVSWYQQTPGQGLQFLFEYFSETQRNKGNFPGRFSGRQFSNSRSEMNVSTLELGDSALYLCASSSAGPPNPGQSSYEQYFGPGTRLTVT.

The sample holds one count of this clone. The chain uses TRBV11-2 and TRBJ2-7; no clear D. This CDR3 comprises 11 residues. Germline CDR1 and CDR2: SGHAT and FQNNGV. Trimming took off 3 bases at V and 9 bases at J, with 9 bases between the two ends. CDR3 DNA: TGTGCCAGCAGCTTTAACGACGCGCAGTACTTC. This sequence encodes CASSFNDAQYF. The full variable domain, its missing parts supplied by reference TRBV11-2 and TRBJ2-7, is EAGVAQSPRYKIIEKRQSVAFWCNPISGHATLYWYQQILGQGPKLLIQFQNNGVVDDSQLPKDRFSAERLKGVDSTLKIQPAKLEDSAVYLCASSFNDAQYFGPGTRLTVT.

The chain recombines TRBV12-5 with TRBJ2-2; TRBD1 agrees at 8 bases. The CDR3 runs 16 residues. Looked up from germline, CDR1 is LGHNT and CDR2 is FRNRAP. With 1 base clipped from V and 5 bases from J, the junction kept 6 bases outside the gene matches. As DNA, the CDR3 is TGTGCTAGTGGTTTGGCGGGGGACAGGTTAACCGGGGAGCTGTTTTTT. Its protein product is CASGLAGDRLTGELFF.